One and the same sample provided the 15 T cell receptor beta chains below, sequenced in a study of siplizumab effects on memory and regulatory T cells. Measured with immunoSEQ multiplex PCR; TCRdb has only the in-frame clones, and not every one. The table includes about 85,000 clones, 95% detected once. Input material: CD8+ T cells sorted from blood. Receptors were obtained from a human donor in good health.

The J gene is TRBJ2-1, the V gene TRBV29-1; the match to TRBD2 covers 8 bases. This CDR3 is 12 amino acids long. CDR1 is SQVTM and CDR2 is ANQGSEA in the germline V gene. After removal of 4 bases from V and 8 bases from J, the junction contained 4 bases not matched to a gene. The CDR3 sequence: CSVVSGADEQFF. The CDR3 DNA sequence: TGCAGCGTTGTTAGCGGGGCCGATGAGCAGTTCTTC.

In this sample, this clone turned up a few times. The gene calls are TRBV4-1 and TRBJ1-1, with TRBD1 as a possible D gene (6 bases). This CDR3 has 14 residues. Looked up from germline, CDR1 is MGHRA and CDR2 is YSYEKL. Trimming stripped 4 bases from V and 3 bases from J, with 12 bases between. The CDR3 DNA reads TGCGCCAGCAGCCCTGGGACATTGGACACTGAAGCTTTCTTT. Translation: CASSPGTLDTEAFF.

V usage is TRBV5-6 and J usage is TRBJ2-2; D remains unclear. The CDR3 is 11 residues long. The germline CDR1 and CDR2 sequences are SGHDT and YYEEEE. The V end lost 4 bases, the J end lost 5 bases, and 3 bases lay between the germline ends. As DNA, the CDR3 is TGTGCCAGCAGCACGACCGGGGAGCTGTTTTTT. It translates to CASSTTGELFF.

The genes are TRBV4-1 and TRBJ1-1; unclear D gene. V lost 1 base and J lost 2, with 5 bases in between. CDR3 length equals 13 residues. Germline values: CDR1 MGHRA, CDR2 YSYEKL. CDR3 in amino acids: CASSQASNTEAFF. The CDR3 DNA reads TGCGCCAGCAGCCAAGCTAGTAACACTGAAGCTTTCTTT.

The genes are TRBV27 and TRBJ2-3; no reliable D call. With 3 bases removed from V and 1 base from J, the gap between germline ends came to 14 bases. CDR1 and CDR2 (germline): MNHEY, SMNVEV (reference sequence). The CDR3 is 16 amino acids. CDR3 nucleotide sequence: TGTGCCAGCAGTTTTGGTTTTAGCCGAGGCACAGATACGCAGTATTTT. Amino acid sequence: CASSFGFSRGTDTQYF.

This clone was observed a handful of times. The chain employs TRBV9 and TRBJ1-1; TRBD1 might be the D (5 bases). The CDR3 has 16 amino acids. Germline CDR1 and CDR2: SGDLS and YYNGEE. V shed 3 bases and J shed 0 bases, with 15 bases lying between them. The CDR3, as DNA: TGTGCCAGCAGCGCCAAAGCACAGGACCTGAACACTGAAGCTTTCTTT. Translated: CASSAKAQDLNTEAFF.

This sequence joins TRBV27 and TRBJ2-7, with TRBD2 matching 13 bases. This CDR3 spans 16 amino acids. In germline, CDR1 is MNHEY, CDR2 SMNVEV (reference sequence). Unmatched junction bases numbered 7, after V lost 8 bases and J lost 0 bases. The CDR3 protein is CASSGLAGANSYEQYF. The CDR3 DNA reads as TGTGCCAGCTCAGGACTAGCGGGGGCCAACTCCTACGAGCAGTACTTC.

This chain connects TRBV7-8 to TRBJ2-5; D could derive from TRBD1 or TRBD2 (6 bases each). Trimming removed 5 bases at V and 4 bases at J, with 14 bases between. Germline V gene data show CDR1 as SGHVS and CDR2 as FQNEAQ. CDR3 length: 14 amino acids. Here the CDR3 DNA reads TGTGCCAGCAGCAGGGGGACTGGCTCAGAGACCCAGTACTTC. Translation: CASSRGTGSETQYF. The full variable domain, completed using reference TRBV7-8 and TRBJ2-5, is GAGVSQSPRYKVAKRGQDVALRCDPISGHVSLFWYQQALGQGPEFLTYFQNEAQLDKSGLPSDRFFAERPEGSVSTLKIQRTQQEDSAVYLCASSRGTGSETQYFGPGTRLLVL.

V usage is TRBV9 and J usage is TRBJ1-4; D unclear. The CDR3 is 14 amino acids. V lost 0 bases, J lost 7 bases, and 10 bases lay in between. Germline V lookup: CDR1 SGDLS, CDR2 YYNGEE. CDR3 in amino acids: CASSVGGISEKLFF. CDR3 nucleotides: TGTGCCAGCAGCGTAGGGGGAATTAGTGAAAAACTGTTTTTT.

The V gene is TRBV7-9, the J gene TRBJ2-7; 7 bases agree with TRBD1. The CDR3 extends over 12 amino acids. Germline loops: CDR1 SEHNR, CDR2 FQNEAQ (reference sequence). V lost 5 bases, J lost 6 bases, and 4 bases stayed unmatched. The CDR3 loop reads CASSMTGSEQYF. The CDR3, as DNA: TGTGCCAGCAGCATGACAGGGAGCGAGCAGTACTTC. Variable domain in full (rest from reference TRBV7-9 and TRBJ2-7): DTGVSQNPRHKITKRGQNVTFRCDPISEHNRLYWYRQTLGQGPEFLTYFQNEAQLEKSRLLSDRFSAERPKGSFSTLEIQRTEQGDSAMYLCASSMTGSEQYFGPGTRLTVT.

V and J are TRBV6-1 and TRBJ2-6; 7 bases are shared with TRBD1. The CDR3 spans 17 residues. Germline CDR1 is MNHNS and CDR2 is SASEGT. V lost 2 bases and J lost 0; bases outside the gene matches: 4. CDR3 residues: CASSEWGQSSGANVLTF. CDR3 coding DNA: TGTGCCAGCAGTGAATGGGGACAGAGCTCTGGGGCCAACGTCCTGACTTTC.

CDR3: CASSYGADRTYNEKLFF. CDR3 in DNA: TGTGCCAGCAGCTACGGGGCCGACAGGACTTATAATGAAAAACTGTTTTTT. This rearrangement joins TRBV7-6 to TRBJ1-4, with D maybe TRBD1 (6 bases). V was clipped by 4 bases and J by 4 bases, with 19 bases between them. The CDR3 has 17 residues. Looked up from germline, CDR1 is SGHVS and CDR2 is FNYEAQ.

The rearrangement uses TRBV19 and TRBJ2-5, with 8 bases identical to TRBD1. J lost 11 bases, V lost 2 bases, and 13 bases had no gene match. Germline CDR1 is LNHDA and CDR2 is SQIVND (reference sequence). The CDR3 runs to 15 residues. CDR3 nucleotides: TGTGCCAGTAGTATAACGTACAGGGGGAGTGGAGAGCAGTACTTC. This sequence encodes CASSITYRGSGEQYF.

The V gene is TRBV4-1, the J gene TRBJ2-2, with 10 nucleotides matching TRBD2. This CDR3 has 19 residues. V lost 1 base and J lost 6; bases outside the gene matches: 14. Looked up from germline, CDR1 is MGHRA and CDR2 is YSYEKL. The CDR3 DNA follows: TGCGCCAGCAGCCAAGCGGGTGGTGTAACTAGCGGGATCGCCGGGGAGCTGTTTTTT. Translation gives CASSQAGGVTSGIAGELFF.

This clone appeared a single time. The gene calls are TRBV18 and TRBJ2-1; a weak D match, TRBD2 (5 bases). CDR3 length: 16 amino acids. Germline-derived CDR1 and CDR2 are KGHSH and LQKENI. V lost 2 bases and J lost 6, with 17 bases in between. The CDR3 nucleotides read TGTGCCAGCTCACCATACGAGGGTATGGGATCCAATGAGCAGTTCTTC. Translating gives CASSPYEGMGSNEQFF.